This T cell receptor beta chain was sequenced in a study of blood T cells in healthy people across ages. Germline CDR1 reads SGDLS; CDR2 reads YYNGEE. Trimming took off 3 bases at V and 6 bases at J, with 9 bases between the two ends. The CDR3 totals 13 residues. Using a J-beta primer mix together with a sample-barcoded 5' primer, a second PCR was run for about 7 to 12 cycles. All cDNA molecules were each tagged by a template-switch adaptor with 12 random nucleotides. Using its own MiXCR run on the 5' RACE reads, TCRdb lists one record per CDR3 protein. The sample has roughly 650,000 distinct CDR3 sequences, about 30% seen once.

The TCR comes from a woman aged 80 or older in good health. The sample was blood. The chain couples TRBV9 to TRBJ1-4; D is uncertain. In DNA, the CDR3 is TGTGCCAGCAGCGAGTCAGGCTATGAAAAACTGTTTTTT. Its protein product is CASSESGYEKLFF.